Listed here are 30 T cell receptor beta chains from one sample, sequenced in a study of T cells in Graves' hyperthyroidism and ophthalmopathy. Amplification of TCR beta CDR3 regions was performed using RNA transcripts as template. Carried out on the TCR CDR3, a first-round RT-PCR used the HTBI primer set. TCRdb passed the multiplex PCR reads through MiXCR, listing each CDR3 protein once. The sample comprises hundreds of thousands of distinct CDR3 sequences, over 12% of which are singletons, and around 27% rests with the top ten. Sequenced: blood. Receptor source: a man aged 45 to 65 with Graves' ophthalmopathy.

Many counts were recorded for this clonotype. The rearrangement joins TRBV7-3 to TRBJ2-1; D remains unclear. This CDR3 contains 14 residues. Trimming shortened V by 5 bases and J by 6 bases, and 14 bases separated the two germline ends. CDR1 is SGHTA, CDR2 FQGTGA, per germline. The CDR3 here is CASSPQSRINEQFF. The CDR3 DNA follows: TGTGCCAGCAGCCCCCAAAGCAGGATCAATGAGCAGTTCTTC. Based on the CDR3 plus reference TRBV7-3 and TRBJ2-1, the full variable domain is GAGVSQTPSNKVTEKGKYVELRCDPISGHTALYWYRQSLGQGPEFLIYFQGTGAADDSGLPNDRFFAVRPEGSVSTLKIQRTERGDSAVYLCASSPQSRINEQFFGPGTRLTVL.

At least ten counts were recorded for this clonotype. J is TRBJ2-2 and V is TRBV19, with TRBD1 as a possible D gene (7 bases). Per the germline V gene, CDR1 is LNHDA and CDR2 is SQIVND (reference sequence). V was pared by 8 bases and J by 8 bases, with 18 bases between. The CDR3 is made up of 14 amino acids. The CDR3 sequence is CASGFGGGGGELFF. The CDR3 DNA reads TGTGCCAGTGGTTTTGGAGGGGGCGGAGGGGAGCTGTTTTTT.

This clonotype has more than one count but fewer than ten. This chain links TRBV6-1 with TRBJ2-2; 11 nucleotides match TRBD2. The CDR3 covers 15 residues. The germline gives CDR1 MNHNS, CDR2 SASEGT. J gave up 6 bases and V 5 bases, and 5 bases lay outside the gene matches. The CDR3 loop reads CASSYLAGGPGELFF. The CDR3 bases are TGTGCCAGCAGTTATTTAGCGGGAGGGCCCGGGGAGCTGTTTTTT.

This clonotype was detected ten times or more. In DNA, the CDR3 is TGCAGTGCTAGAGGAGCTAGTACCTCCTACAATGAGCAGTTCTTC. Protein product: CSARGASTSYNEQFF. V gene TRBV20-1 combines with J gene TRBJ2-1; D is uncertain. Trimming removed 1 base from V and 0 bases from J, with 10 bases in between. This CDR3 is 15 amino acids long. Germline values: CDR1 DFQATT, CDR2 SNEGSKA (reference sequence).

This clonotype has a count of ten or more. This chain connects TRBV5-1 to TRBJ2-3; possibly TRBD2 for D (6 bases). The V gene's germline CDR1 is SGHRS and CDR2 YFSETQ. There are 18 residues in the CDR3. Trimming shortened V by 3 bases and J by 5 bases, and 25 bases separated the two germline ends. CDR3 residues: CASSWDPFPGAFGDTQYF. The CDR3 DNA reads as TGCGCCAGCAGCTGGGATCCTTTTCCGGGAGCCTTTGGAGATACGCAGTATTTT.

The chain employs TRBV19 and TRBJ2-1; 10 nucleotides match TRBD2. This CDR3 region has 14 residues. Trimming cost V 5 bases and J 5 bases; bases outside gene matches: 3. Germline lookup yields CDR1 LNHDA and CDR2 SQIVND (reference sequence). The CDR3 DNA reads TGTGCCAGTAGTGTTACTAGCGGGAACAATGAGCAGTTCTTC. Translation: CASSVTSGNNEQFF.

On this clonotype: A much larger clone is a single base away; this may be a read error. V usage is TRBV20-1 and J usage is TRBJ2-7; 7 bases agree with TRBD2. This CDR3 contains 15 residues. J was trimmed by 3 bases and V by 7 bases; bases with no gene match: 15. From germline, CDR1 is DFQATT and CDR2 SNEGSKA (reference sequence). CDR3 sequence reads: CSVTFGSSGVYEQYF. In DNA form, the CDR3 reads TGCAGTGTCACCTTCGGGTCTAGCGGAGTCTACGAGCAGTACTTC.

This clonotype has ten or more counts. The rearrangement links TRBV7-9 to TRBJ2-1; D gene unclear. V was clipped by 5 bases and J by 6 bases, with 8 bases between them. Germline V gives CDR1 SEHNR, CDR2 FQNEAQ (reference sequence). The CDR3 contains 12 residues. The CDR3 DNA is TGTGCCAGCAGCGTTCATGCCAATGAGCAGTTCTTC. This translates into CASSVHANEQFF.

In this sample, this clonotype turned up many times. The genes are TRBV18 and TRBJ1-2; D call uncertain. The germline CDR1 and CDR2 sequences are KGHSH and LQKENI. Trimming took off 4 bases at V and 5 bases at J, with 11 bases between the two ends. The CDR3 is made up of 13 amino acids. The chain's CDR3 is CASSHSDGYGYTF. CDR3 in DNA: TGTGCCAGCTCACACTCGGACGGATATGGCTACACCTTC.

This clonotype has ten or more counts. V gene TRBV20-1 combines with J gene TRBJ2-4; D uncertain. The CDR3 loop spans 12 amino acids. Trimming stripped 7 bases from V and 0 bases from J, with 7 bases between. Germline V gene sequence: CDR1 DFQATT, CDR2 SNEGSKA (reference sequence). The CDR3, as DNA: TGCAGTGTGGTCCTAGCCAAAAACATTCAGTACTTC. This encodes CSVVLAKNIQYF.

This clonotype appeared many times. This rearrangement joins TRBV7-2 to TRBJ1-5, with D uncertain. Trimming stripped 0 bases from V and 4 bases from J, with 7 bases between. Germline V gives CDR1 SGHTA, CDR2 FQGNSA. The CDR3 runs to 14 residues. CDR3 bases: TGTGCCAGCAGCTTAGCGGCTAGAAATCAGCCCCAGCATTTT. This codes for CASSLAARNQPQHF.

This clonotype showed up just a few times. The chain has TRBV4-1 and TRBJ1-3; D is unclear. The germline CDR1 and CDR2 sequences are MGHRA and YSYEKL. The germline V and J ends were trimmed by 0 bases and 4 bases, with 10 bases remaining between them. The CDR3 contains 15 residues. The CDR3 spells CASSQEDTYGNTIYF. The DNA for the CDR3 is TGCGCCAGCAGCCAAGAAGACACGTACGGAAACACCATATATTTT.

At least ten counts were recorded for this clonotype. V is TRBV2 and J is TRBJ2-7; D is undetermined. Germline CDR1 and CDR2: SNHLY and FYNNEI. Trimming stripped 6 bases from V and 6 bases from J, with 18 bases between. The CDR3 loop spans 14 amino acids. In DNA form, the CDR3 reads TGTGCCAGCAGCCCCCGAATCCTTTCCACCGAGCAGTACTTC. It yields the protein CASSPRILSTEQYF.

This clonotype was observed at least ten times. The gene calls are TRBV6-1 and TRBJ2-7, with D possibly matching TRBD1 (5 bases). V dropped 2 bases and J dropped 6 bases, with 8 bases sitting between them. Germline V gene lookup returns CDR1 MNHNS and CDR2 SASEGT. This CDR3 has 12 residues. The CDR3 coding sequence is TGTGCCAGCAGTGAAAGGACATCCGAGCAGTACTTC. Protein: CASSERTSEQYF.

This clonotype was observed at least ten times. This chain uses TRBV11-2 with TRBJ2-1; 7 nucleotides match TRBD2. CDR1 is SGHAT and CDR2 is FQNNGV in the germline V gene. With V trimmed by 3 bases and J by 9 bases, 17 bases remained unmatched. The CDR3 sequence is 17 residues long. In nucleotides, the CDR3 is TGTGCCAGCAGCTTTCCCTGGGGGGGGGAGGGCCGCATTGAGCAGTTCTTC. Translation gives CASSFPWGGEGRIEQFF.

This clonotype was counted many times. The chain couples TRBV11-3 to TRBJ2-1, with 9 bases that match TRBD2. This CDR3 region has 15 residues. Germline V gives CDR1 SGHNT, CDR2 YENEEA. Losses at the gene ends were 5 bases for V and 6 bases for J; bases not matched to a gene: 8. The CDR3 loop is CASSVSGSSSNEQFF. The CDR3 region has the DNA TGTGCCAGCAGCGTTAGCGGGAGCAGCAGCAATGAGCAGTTCTTC.

This clonotype has just a few counts. The chain joins TRBV6-1 to TRBJ2-1; D ambiguous. Germline lookup yields CDR1 MNHNS and CDR2 SASEGT. V was cut by 6 bases and J by 6 bases, with 6 bases left in between. This CDR3 comprises 11 residues. The DNA of the CDR3 is TGTGCCAGCAGACTCGGCAATGAGCAGTTCTTC. Translating gives CASRLGNEQFF.

This clonotype was seen many times. The chain carries TRBV6-1 and TRBJ1-1; D perhaps matches TRBD1 (5 bases). Trimming cost V 6 bases and J 0 bases, with 8 bases left between them. CDR1 MNHNS and CDR2 SASEGT come from the germline V gene. This CDR3 region has 13 residues. CDR3 protein: CASRQAVNTEAFF. The CDR3 DNA follows: TGTGCCAGCAGACAGGCGGTGAACACTGAAGCTTTCTTT.

This clonotype was observed at least ten times. The chain links TRBV10-3 to TRBJ2-1; TRBD2 matches 10 bases. The CDR3 consists of 15 residues. Trimming at V came to 0 bases and at J to 11 bases, leaving 7 bases not matched to a gene. Germline CDR1 and CDR2: ENHRY and SYGVKD. This CDR3 reads CAISESSSGRIQQFF. CDR3 in DNA: TGTGCCATCAGTGAGTCGTCTAGCGGGAGAATCCAGCAGTTCTTC.

This clonotype showed up just a few times. A clone one base away is much larger, so this may be a read error. The J gene is TRBJ2-5, the V gene TRBV5-6, with 13 positions matching TRBD2. The CDR3 has 16 amino acids. Germline lookup yields CDR1 SGHDT and CDR2 YYEEEE. J was trimmed by 9 bases and V by 4 bases; bases with no gene match: 12. The CDR3 sequence is CASSPLGTSGEGAQYF. CDR3 DNA sequence: TGTGCCAGCAGCCCCCTGGGGACTAGCGGGGAGGGGGCCCAGTACTTC.

The J gene is TRBJ1-2, the V gene TRBV6-4, with D uncertain. The CDR3 covers 13 residues. The V gene's germline CDR1 is MRHNA and CDR2 SNTAGT. Trimming shortened V by 2 bases and J by 8 bases, and 12 bases separated the two germline ends. CDR3 sequence reads: CASSDALGRGYTF. The CDR3 nucleotides are TGTGCCAGCAGTGACGCCCTAGGGAGGGGCTACACCTTC.

This clonotype was found many times. The genes are TRBV20-1 and TRBJ2-1, with TRBD2 matching 11 bases. CDR3 length equals 16 residues. Losses at the gene ends were 3 bases for V and 7 bases for J; bases not matched to a gene: 11. Germline CDR1 DFQATT, CDR2 SNEGSKA (reference sequence). The CDR3 protein is CSASARFSGRGNEQFF. CDR3 nucleotides: TGCAGTGCTAGTGCCCGCTTTAGCGGGAGGGGGAATGAGCAGTTCTTC.

This clonotype occurred many times. The chain is built from TRBV6-6 and TRBJ2-1, with 9 nucleotides matching TRBD2. With V trimmed by 2 bases and J by 5 bases, 19 bases remained unmatched. This CDR3 comprises 20 residues. From germline, CDR1 is MNHNY and CDR2 SVGAGI (reference sequence). The CDR3, as DNA: TGTGCCAGCAGTTACGCCGCAGGGAGGTTACCGGGACTAGCCCACAATGAGCAGTTCTTC. Protein sequence: CASSYAAGRLPGLAHNEQFF.

This chain uses TRBV20-1 with TRBJ1-3, with D hard to call. Per germline, CDR1 DFQATT and CDR2 SNEGSKA (reference sequence). This CDR3 is 13 amino acids long. The V end lost 1 base, the J end lost 10 bases, and 14 bases lay between the germline ends. The CDR3 sequence is CSARGDNPWTIYF. CDR3 in DNA: TGCAGTGCTAGAGGTGACAATCCCTGGACCATATATTTT.

The chain uses TRBV7-9 and TRBJ2-1, with 7 bases fitting TRBD1. The V and J ends lost 5 bases and 3 bases, in that order; junction bases with no gene match: 1. In germline, CDR1 is SEHNR, CDR2 FQNEAQ (reference sequence). The CDR3 has 13 amino acids. CDR3 DNA sequence: TGTGCCAGCAGCACAGGGGTCTACAATGAGCAGTTCTTC. As protein: CASSTGVYNEQFF.

The chain carries TRBV2 and TRBJ1-2; tentatively, D is TRBD1 (5 bases). CDR1 and CDR2 from the germline V gene are SNHLY and FYNNEI. The CDR3 runs to 12 residues. V shed 8 bases and J shed 4 bases, with 11 bases lying between them. As DNA, the CDR3 is TGTGCCAGCCGGCGGGGGGGCTATGGCTACACCTTC. Its protein product is CASRRGGYGYTF.

This chain joins TRBV4-1 and TRBJ2-7; D is possibly TRBD1 (5 bases). V gave up 6 bases and J gave up 1 base, with 13 bases separating them. The germline gives CDR1 MGHRA, CDR2 YSYEKL. The CDR3 covers 14 residues. CDR3 in DNA: TGCGCCAGCAGTAAAGAACAGGTATCCTACGAGCAGTACTTC. Translating gives CASSKEQVSYEQYF.

This clonotype appeared many times. This chain links TRBV13 with TRBJ2-7, with 10 bases lining up with TRBD2. Trimming cost V 2 bases and J 7 bases; bases outside gene matches: 5. The CDR3 sequence is 14 residues long. Per the germline V gene, CDR1 is PRHDT and CDR2 is FYEKMQ (reference sequence). The CDR3 loop reads CASSLLAGGGEQYF. The CDR3 DNA reads TGTGCCAGCAGCTTATTAGCGGGAGGAGGAGAGCAGTACTTC.

This clonotype appeared a few times. The gene calls are TRBV5-6 and TRBJ1-2; D gene ambiguous. Trimming removed 0 bases from V and 5 bases from J, with 11 bases in between. The CDR3 has 14 residues. The germline V gene has CDR1 SGHDT and CDR2 YYEEEE. CDR3 in DNA: TGTGCCAGCAGCTTGGCGGCGGTCCTATATGGCTACACCTTC. It specifies CASSLAAVLYGYTF.

The chain joins TRBV28 to TRBJ2-7; 7 bases map to TRBD1. The ends lost 8 bases at V and 6 bases at J; junction bases unmatched: 16. CDR1 MDHEN and CDR2 SYDVKM come from the germline V gene. The CDR3 has 15 residues. The CDR3 nucleotides are TGTGCCAGCTCACCTCGACAGGGAATCAGAGGCGAGCAGTACTTC. This sequence encodes CASSPRQGIRGEQYF.